This T cell receptor beta chain is drawn from a study of T cells in Graves' hyperthyroidism and ophthalmopathy. For the study at large: Peripheral blood was acquired at first diagnosis, ahead of any therapy whatsoever.

CDR1 and CDR2 from the germline V gene are SGDLS and YYNGEE. The V segment lost 4 bases and the J segment 3 bases; nucleotides outside the gene matches: 6. This CDR3 region has 15 residues. The diagnostic basis comprised clinical symptoms, serum thyroxine and TRAb, thyroid ultrasound and orbital computed tomography. Amplified regions were TCR beta CDR3 sequences from RNA transcripts. RT-PCR in the first round (using the HTBI primer set) targeted the TCR CDR3. TCRdb used MiXCR to reprocess the multiplex PCR reads, holding one entry per CDR3 protein. The repertoire consists of hundreds of thousands of distinct CDR3 sequences, with over 35% occurring once and the leading ten covering more than 7%.

The specimen was blood. This clonotype originated in a man younger than 35 with Graves' hyperthyroidism. The chain combines TRBV9 with TRBJ2-2; 7 nucleotides agree with TRBD2. The chain's CDR3 is CASSSSGIDTGELFF. The CDR3 DNA follows: TGTGCCAGCAGCTCCAGCGGGATAGACACCGGGGAGCTGTTTTTT. Full variable domain (outside the CDR3, taken from reference TRBV9 and TRBJ2-2): DSGVTQTPKHLITATGQRVTLRCSPRSGDLSVYWYQQSLDQGLQFLIQYYNGEERAKGNILERFSAQQFPDLHSELNLSSLELGDSALYFCASSSSGIDTGELFFGEGSRLTVL.